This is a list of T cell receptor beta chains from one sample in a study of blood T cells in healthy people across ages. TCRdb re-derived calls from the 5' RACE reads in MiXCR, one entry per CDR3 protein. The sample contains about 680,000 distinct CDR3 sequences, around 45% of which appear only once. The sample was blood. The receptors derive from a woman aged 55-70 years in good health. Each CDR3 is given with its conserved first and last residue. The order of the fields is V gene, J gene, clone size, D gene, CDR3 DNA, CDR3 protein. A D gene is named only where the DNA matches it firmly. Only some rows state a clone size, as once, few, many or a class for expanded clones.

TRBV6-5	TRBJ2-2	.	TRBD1	TGTGCCAGCAGGAGCGGCCGGGACAGTAACACCGGGGAGCTGTTTTTT	CASRSGRDSNTGELFF
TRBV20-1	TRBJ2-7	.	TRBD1	TGCAGTGCTAGTATCGGGGGACAGGGGAAAAACGAGCAGTACTTC	CSASIGGQGKNEQYF
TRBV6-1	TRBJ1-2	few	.	TGTGCCTGCCGTGGGAACTTGGGAGACTATGGCTACACCTTC	CACRGNLGDYGYTF
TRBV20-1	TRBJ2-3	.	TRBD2	TGCAGTGCTAGTCATGGGGCGGCTAGCGGGATCACAGATACGCAGTATTTT	CSASHGAASGITDTQYF
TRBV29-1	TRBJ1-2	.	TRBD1	TGCAGCGTTGAGGGAGACAGGGGGCTCAACTATGGCTACACCTTC	CSVEGDRGLNYGYTF
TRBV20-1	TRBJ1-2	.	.	TGCAGTGCACCCAGGTCCAGGGTTAATGGCTACACCTTC	CSAPRSRVNGYTF
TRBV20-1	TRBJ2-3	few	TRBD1	TGCAGTACGAGCAGGGGGTCCCAAGATGGTACGCAGTATTTT	CSTSRGSQDGTQYF
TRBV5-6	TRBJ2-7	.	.	TGTGCCAGCAGCAGGGACACGGGTCGAGGCGAGCAGTACTTC	CASSRDTGRGEQYF
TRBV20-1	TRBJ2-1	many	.	TGCAGTGCTAGTTACAGGGACCCTTGGCCCGACAATGAGCAGTTCTTC	CSASYRDPWPDNEQFF
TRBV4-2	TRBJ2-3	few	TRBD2	TGTGCCAGCAGCCAAGAAGGTATTACTAGCGGAGTATCCACAGATACGCAGTATTTT	CASSQEGITSGVSTDTQYF
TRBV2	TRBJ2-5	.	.	TGTGCCAGCAGTGAACATCAATCAGGGGAGACCCAGTACTTC	CASSEHQSGETQYF
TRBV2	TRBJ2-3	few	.	TGTGCCAGCACCGCTAGCCCAGATACGCAGTATTTT	CASTASPDTQYF
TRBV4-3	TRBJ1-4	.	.	TGCGCCAGCAGCCAAGAACGGGAAACTAATGAAAAACTGTTTTTT	CASSQERETNEKLFF
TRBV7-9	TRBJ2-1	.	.	TGTGCCAGCAGCGCAGAGACTAACAATGAGCAGTTCTTC	CASSAETNNEQFF
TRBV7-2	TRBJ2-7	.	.	TGTGCCAGCAGCTTAGGGACCCGCTCCTACGAGCAGTACTTC	CASSLGTRSYEQYF
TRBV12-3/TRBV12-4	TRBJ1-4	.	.	TGTGCCAGCAGACGAACTAATGAAAAACTGTTTTTT	CASRRTNEKLFF